This is a list of T cell receptor beta chains from one sample in a study of T cells in Graves' hyperthyroidism and ophthalmopathy. Each CDR3 protein is one row after TCRdb ran MiXCR on the multiplex PCR reads. In the table there are 460,000 or so distinct CDR3 sequences, about an eighth of which are singletons. Specimen: blood. The source is a woman under 30 with Graves' hyperthyroidism. CDR3s include the opening cysteine and the closing phenylalanine or tryptophan. D genes are given only for firm matches. The listing skips clone size in some rows; elsewhere it reads once, few, many or a size class.

clone_size j_call v_call d_call cdr3_nt cdr3_aa
many TRBJ1-2 TRBV7-2 TRBD1 TGTGCCAGCAGGGGAACAGGGGGAGCAGGTGGCTACACCTTC CASRGTGGAGGYTF
many TRBJ1-5 TRBV30 TRBD1 TGTGCCTGGAGTGGACAGGGGTATCAGCCCCAGCATTTT CAWSGQGYQPQHF
many TRBJ2-3 TRBV29-1 . TGCAGCGTTGCGGGCTACAGCGGCTCCGGCACAGATACGCAGTATTTT CSVAGYSGSGTDTQYF
many TRBJ2-2 TRBV11-2 . TGTGCCAGCAGCTTCGACCGATACACCGGGGAGCTGTTTTTT CASSFDRYTGELFF
many TRBJ2-5 TRBV12-3/TRBV12-4 . TGTGCCAGCAGTTTACAGGAAACCCAAGAGACCCAGTACTTC CASSLQETQETQYF
many TRBJ2-1 TRBV30 TRBD2 TGTGCCTGGACCTACGGGGGGTACAATGAGCAGTTCTTC CAWTYGGYNEQFF
many TRBJ2-1 TRBV7-8 . TGTGCCAGCAGCCGCCCCGGGGGCACCAATGAGCAGTTCTTC CASSRPGGTNEQFF
many TRBJ2-4 TRBV12-3/TRBV12-4 TRBD2 TGTGCCAGCAGCCAAAGCGGGAGAAACATTCAGTACTTC CASSQSGRNIQYF
few TRBJ2-1 TRBV20-1 . TGCAGTGCTTTTTGGGGGCACAATGAGCAGTTCTTC CSAFWGHNEQFF
many TRBJ2-1 TRBV12-3/TRBV12-4 . TGTGCCAGCAGCCCGACCACCCCGTCCCTCTCCTACAATGAGCAGTTCTTC CASSPTTPSLSYNEQFF
few TRBJ2-3 TRBV24-1 . TGTGCCACCAGTGAAGGGATGGGAAACACAGATACGCAGTATTTT CATSEGMGNTDTQYF
few TRBJ2-3 TRBV19 . TGTGCCAGTAGCTCAACTAGCAACTTTGATACGCAGTATTTT CASSSTSNFDTQYF
many TRBJ1-1 TRBV30 . TGTGCCTGGAGTACCGGGGGGACTGAAGCTTTCTTT CAWSTGGTEAFF
few TRBJ1-1 TRBV12-3/TRBV12-4 . TGTGCCAGCAGTTCCCACCCCCTAGGCTTCAACACTGAAGCTTTCTTT CASSSHPLGFNTEAFF
few TRBJ1-1 TRBV5-1 . TGCGCCAGCACTCCGGGACCCTCAGAGGTTGAAGCTTTCTTT CASTPGPSEVEAFF
many TRBJ2-2 TRBV12-3/TRBV12-4 . TGTGCCAGCAGTTGGCCCAACGCGGAGCTGTTTTTT CASSWPNAELFF
. TRBJ1-5 TRBV5-1 TRBD1 TGCGCCAGCAGCTTGACAGGGGGGACCCAGCCCCAGCATTTT CASSLTGGTQPQHF
few TRBJ2-5 TRBV12-3/TRBV12-4 . TGTGCCAGCATGGGGGGCAGGAGAGAGACCCAGTACTTC CASMGGRRETQYF
many TRBJ2-2 TRBV12-3/TRBV12-4 TRBD2 TGTGCCAGCAGTTCTCGGGTGGCTAGCGGGTCGAACACCGGGGAGCTGTTTTTT CASSSRVASGSNTGELFF
. TRBJ2-4 TRBV6-1 TRBD1 TGTGCCAGCAGCGCATTGACAGGGGTAAAAAACATTCAGTACTTC CASSALTGVKNIQYF
. TRBJ2-3 TRBV19 TRBD2 TGTGCCAGTAGTATAGATCTGACTAGCGGAACAGATACGCAGTATTTT CASSIDLTSGTDTQYF
few TRBJ1-2 TRBV6-2/TRBV6-3 . TGTGCCAGCAGTTACACTCTTACAGGGCAGGATGGCTACACCTTC CASSYTLTGQDGYTF
many TRBJ1-2 TRBV29-1 . TGCAGCGGACGGGAAGGGCTCAATGGCTACACCTTC CSGREGLNGYTF
many TRBJ1-2 TRBV6-2/TRBV6-3 . TGTGCCAGCAGTTACTCGGCAGAAACCGCGACGCTATATGGCTACACCTTC CASSYSAETATLYGYTF
. TRBJ2-1 TRBV6-2/TRBV6-3 TRBD2 TGTGCCAGCAGACTCGGGACTAGCGGGAGGTGGCAGTTCTTC CASRLGTSGRWQFF
many TRBJ1-2 TRBV11-3 . TGTGCCAGCAGCTCCACCAGGGGCTATGGCTACACCTTC CASSSTRGYGYTF
few TRBJ1-3 TRBV3-1 . TGTGCCAGCAGCCCATTAGGCACAGGGTCGGGAAACACCATATATTTT CASSPLGTGSGNTIYF
few TRBJ2-3 TRBV29-1 . TGCAGCGCCGACGGAGATACGCAGTATTTT CSADGDTQYF
many TRBJ2-7 TRBV12-3/TRBV12-4 . TGTGCCAGCATCCCCGGCCGGAACTCTCTGGCGCCTACGGCTCAGTACTTC CASIPGRNSLAPTAQYF
many TRBJ2-1 TRBV7-2 TRBD2 TGTGCCAGCAGCTTAGGTGGGAGGGAAATGTTGAATGAGCAGTTCTTC CASSLGGREMLNEQFF
many TRBJ2-7 TRBV19 . TGTGCCAGTAGTATTGGGCAGGACTCCTACGAGCAGTACTTC CASSIGQDSYEQYF
many TRBJ1-2 TRBV3-1 . TGTGCCAGCAGCCTGACGGCGGGACTTACTAACTATGGCTACACCTTC CASSLTAGLTNYGYTF
many TRBJ2-1 TRBV3-1 TRBD1 TGTGCCAGCAGCCAAGGACAGGGCCCCTACAATGAGCAGTTCTTC CASSQGQGPYNEQFF
. TRBJ1-5 TRBV28 TRBD1 TGTGCCACCACAAGGGACAGGGGCAATCAGCCCCAGCATTTT CATTRDRGNQPQHF
many TRBJ2-7 TRBV10-3 . TGTGCCATCAGTGATGGGGTCTCGACCTACGAGCAGTACTTC CAISDGVSTYEQYF
many TRBJ2-5 TRBV28 . TGTGCCAGCAGTCACAGACAGACTACGTCTCAAGAGACCCAGTACTTC CASSHRQTTSQETQYF
many TRBJ1-1 TRBV20-1 TRBD1 TGCAGTGCTACTCTCCTACAGGGGTTAGAAGCTTTCTTT CSATLLQGLEAFF
many TRBJ2-5 TRBV7-7 TRBD1 TGTGCTAGCAGCCAGCGTCCCGCGACAGGGATGGAGACCCAGTACTTC CASSQRPATGMETQYF
few TRBJ2-4 TRBV28 . TGTGCCAGCACCAGTGGCTTGTTTGGCAAAAACATTCAGTACTTC CASTSGLFGKNIQYF
. TRBJ1-5 TRBV2 . TGTGCCAGCGGCGGGGGCGGTAATCAGCCCCGGCATTTT CASGGGGNQPRHF
. TRBJ1-2 TRBV29-1 . TGCAGCGTTGAAGGGGGGGCGCTTCGATATGGCTACACCTTC CSVEGGALRYGYTF
many TRBJ2-3 TRBV5-1 . TGCGCCAGCAGCTTGCGCTGGGGTTCTTTCGACGCAGATACGCAGTATTTT CASSLRWGSFDADTQYF
. TRBJ2-7 TRBV27 . TGTGCCAGCAGTTTAAACCCGTTGGTCCCTGGACGCTACGAGCAGTACTTC CASSLNPLVPGRYEQYF
. TRBJ2-1 TRBV4-1 . TGCGCCAGCAGCCAAAGGACCGCCTCTAACAATGAGCAGTTCTTC CASSQRTASNNEQFF
many TRBJ2-1 TRBV2 . TGTGCCAGCAGTCCCCGCGGGTTGGGGACAAATGAGCAGTTCTTC CASSPRGLGTNEQFF